This T cell receptor beta chain derives from a study of brain metastases from non-small cell lung cancer (dated by TCRdb to between 2018 and 2021). For the study in its entirety: The study profiled the immune microenvironment of paired resected primary tumors and brain metastases taken from patients with non-small-cell lung cancer.

Library construction relied on the immunoSEQ multiplex PCR assay. Alongside a 770-gene immune expression panel, the team sequenced the T-cell receptor beta chain repertoire. TCRdb took over this immuneACCESS table, retaining in-frame rearrangements with V and J assigned. Such tables are incomplete; in checked studies, under half of the missing clones stem from an unresolved V gene, and the remainder is unexplained. This sample comprises about 6,000 clones, roughly 80% of them detected only once. Roughly 6.7% of the sample comes from the top ten. Overall study results and their limits: Paired brain metastases and primary tumors largely shared TCR repertoires, although T-cell densities in the metastases were sparse. T-cell clones were apparently expanded in 50% to 70% of brain metastases relative to the matched primary tumors. T-cell infiltration was lower in brain metastases than in primary tumors (P < 0.001).

The CDR3 sequence holds 13 residues, the cysteine and phenylalanine included. Just CDR3 DNA is preserved here, 39 bases in frame from base 1. V gives up 6 bases and J gives up 6 bases, and the segment between their germline ends measures 14 bases. The germline V gene supplies CDR1 MDHEN and CDR2 SYDVKM. A total of 30 to 45 patients with non-small-cell lung cancer that had been surgically resected, each with specimens from both a primary tumor and a brain metastasis, made up the cohort. The tumor specimens used were formalin-fixed, paraffin-embedded tissues taken from archives. This clone was detected only a few times. The target of this receptor is not known. Per-nucleotide qualities are absent, and no much larger clonotype sits a single base away.

This clonotype was sampled from a donor over 35 with non-small cell lung cancer. Material: primary lung tumor tissue. In the paper's terms, the cell subset or site label means: primary lung tumor paired with brain metastasis. Recombination linked TRBV28 to TRBJ1-2, with no D gene named confidently. CDR3 reads: CASSPRPGNGYTF. In nucleotide form, the sequence is TGTGCCAGCAGCCCCAGGCCCGGCAATGGCTACACCTTC.